Ten or more counts support the clone carrying this TCR beta chain. The data derive from a study of T-cell reconstitution after alpha-beta-depleted transplantation in children. Between the trimmed V and J ends, which lost 8 bases and 7 bases, there was a span of 15 bases. The CDR3 extends over 14 amino acids. A library of TCRbeta sequences, prepared with unique molecular identifiers, was generated. TCRdb re-analysed the PCR reads in MiXCR, keeping a single row per CDR3 protein. Here the sample spans a few hundred thousand distinct CDR3 sequences, around 17% being singletons. The sequencing here drew on PBMCs from the stem cell graft donor, taken from the stem cell graft. The chain has TRBV12-3 or TRBV12-4 and TRBJ1-6; a possible D gene is TRBD1 (6 bases). The receptor was isolated from a human donor who donated a stem cell graft to a child with acute lymphoblastic leukemia. The CDR3 nucleotides read TGTGCCAGCTTTGTAGACAGGTCCAATTCACCCCTCCACTTT. The encoded protein is CASFVDRSNSPLHF.